Listed below are T cell receptor beta chains from one sample, sequenced in a study of T cells of healthy individuals. Each CDR3 protein is one row after TCRdb ran MiXCR on the 5' RACE reads. The sample consists of some 82,000 distinct CDR3 sequences, about 4.8% of them appearing once. These receptors originate from a female donor in good health. Each CDR3 is given with its conserved first and last residue. D genes are given only for firm matches. For some rows the clone size is stated as once, few or many, or as a class when expanded; others skip it.

D gene,clone size,V gene,J gene,CDR3 protein,CDR3 DNA
-,few,TRBV4-1,TRBJ2-3,CASSPRATEGTDTQYF,TGCGCCAGCAGCCCCCGTGCGACGGAAGGCACAGATACGCAGTATTTT
TRBD2,few,TRBV24-1,TRBJ2-1,CATSDPGLAGRLGNEQFF,TGTGCCACCAGTGACCCTGGACTAGCGGGACGGTTGGGAAATGAGCAGTTCTTC
TRBD2,many,TRBV29-1,TRBJ2-7,CSAELAGPFYEQYF,TGCAGCGCCGAACTAGCGGGGCCCTTCTACGAGCAGTACTTC
TRBD2,many,TRBV7-8,TRBJ2-1,CASSRAGAYNEQFF,TGTGCCAGCAGCCGAGCGGGAGCCTACAATGAGCAGTTCTTC
-,many,TRBV12-3/TRBV12-4,TRBJ2-5,CASSFSEQTQYF,TGTGCCAGCAGTTTCTCCGAGCAGACCCAGTACTTC
-,few,TRBV5-5,TRBJ1-5,CASESGFSNQPQHF,TGTGCCAGCGAGTCGGGGTTTAGCAATCAGCCCCAGCATTTT
TRBD2,-,TRBV30,TRBJ2-7,CAWLAGGPDEQYF,TGTGCCTGGTTAGCGGGAGGGCCGGACGAGCAGTACTTC
TRBD1,many,TRBV6-5,TRBJ1-4,CASSLDRVREKLFF,TGTGCCAGCAGTCTCGACAGGGTCCGAGAAAAACTGTTTTTT
-,many,TRBV7-8,TRBJ1-5,CASTLRGGWSNQPQHF,TGTGCCAGCACCTTACGCGGGGGCTGGAGCAATCAGCCCCAGCATTTT
TRBD2,few,TRBV5-1,TRBJ2-1,CASSYPSGSKDEQFF,TGCGCCAGCAGCTACCCTAGCGGGAGTAAGGATGAGCAGTTCTTC
TRBD2,many,TRBV20-1,TRBJ2-7,CSARTSGTGEQYF,TGCAGTGCTAGGACTAGCGGGACTGGCGAGCAGTACTTC
-,-,TRBV19,TRBJ1-4,CASSRTGEKLFF,TGTGCCAGTAGTAGAACAGGGGAAAAACTGTTTTTT
-,-,TRBV12-5,TRBJ1-1,CASGSRPEGNTEAFF,TGTGCTAGTGGTTCACGGCCGGAAGGGAACACTGAAGCTTTCTTT
TRBD1,many,TRBV9,TRBJ2-2,CASSVEGTGTGELFF,TGTGCCAGCAGCGTAGAGGGGACAGGGACCGGGGAGCTGTTTTTT
-,many,TRBV4-3,TRBJ2-1,CASSQTRDNSYNEQFF,TGCGCCAGCAGCCAAACCCGGGACAACTCCTACAATGAGCAGTTCTTC
-,many,TRBV7-9,TRBJ2-5,CASSFGRGLQETQYF,TGTGCCAGCAGCTTCGGTCGGGGACTCCAAGAGACCCAGTACTTC
TRBD1,many,TRBV14,TRBJ2-1,CASSQLYRGVTVSSYNEQFF,TGTGCCAGCAGCCAGTTGTACAGGGGTGTCACCGTGAGCTCCTACAATGAGCAGTTCTTC
-,many,TRBV6-5,TRBJ2-3,CASSYSRLASTDTQYF,TGTGCCAGCAGTTACTCCCGGCTAGCTAGCACAGATACGCAGTATTTT
-,many,TRBV6-1,TRBJ2-3,CASSDPARYDTDTQYF,TGTGCCAGCAGTGATCCGGCTAGATATGACACAGATACGCAGTATTTT
TRBD2,few,TRBV9,TRBJ2-7,CASSVESGGLGSYEQYF,TGTGCCAGCAGCGTAGAGTCGGGCGGACTAGGGTCCTACGAGCAGTACTTC
TRBD2,-,TRBV7-8,TRBJ2-3,CASSRTSGRAADTQYF,TGTGCCAGCAGCCGAACTAGCGGGAGGGCCGCAGATACGCAGTATTTT
TRBD2,many,TRBV20-1,TRBJ2-5,CSAGTSGIRGNQETQYF,TGCAGTGCGGGTACTAGCGGGATAAGGGGGAACCAAGAGACCCAGTACTTC
TRBD1,-,TRBV20-1,TRBJ2-5,CSARIQSGQAKETQYF,TGCAGTGCTAGAATCCAATCGGGACAGGCAAAAGAGACCCAGTACTTC
-,few,TRBV27,TRBJ1-5,CASSPLGGGIQPQHF,TGTGCCAGCAGTCCCCTGGGGGGGGGCATTCAGCCCCAGCATTTT
-,many,TRBV9,TRBJ2-1,CASSVVTGSPGEQFF,TGTGCCAGCAGCGTAGTAACAGGGTCCCCTGGTGAGCAGTTCTTC
TRBD2,many,TRBV7-3,TRBJ2-1,CASSSLAGSGHEQFF,TGTGCCAGCAGCTCGTTAGCGGGTAGTGGCCATGAGCAGTTCTTC
-,many,TRBV9,TRBJ2-7,CASSVLSVPSYEQYF,TGTGCCAGCAGCGTCTTAAGCGTACCTTCCTACGAGCAGTACTTC
TRBD2,many,TRBV24-1,TRBJ2-3,CATSHSLTSGATDTQYF,TGTGCCACCAGTCATAGCTTGACTAGCGGAGCCACAGATACGCAGTATTTT
-,many,TRBV25-1,TRBJ2-5,CASSESRGDETQYF,TGTGCCAGCAGTGAAAGTAGGGGGGATGAGACCCAGTACTTC
TRBD1,-,TRBV9,TRBJ1-5,CASSFGQGNQPQHF,TGTGCCAGCAGCTTCGGACAGGGCAATCAGCCCCAGCATTTT
TRBD2,many,TRBV12-3/TRBV12-4,TRBJ2-3,CASSPSLGLAGRTDTQYF,TGTGCCAGCAGTCCATCATTGGGACTAGCGGGTCGCACAGATACGCAGTATTTT
TRBD2,many,TRBV29-1,TRBJ2-3,CSVGGTSGRRPDTQYF,TGCAGCGTTGGAGGGACTAGCGGGAGGAGGCCAGATACGCAGTATTTT
-,few,TRBV20-1,TRBJ2-7,CSARQSGYEQYF,TGCAGTGCTAGACAAAGCGGATACGAGCAGTACTTC
-,many,TRBV10-3,TRBJ2-3,CAISDEQGGTQYF,TGTGCCATCAGTGACGAACAGGGAGGGACGCAGTATTTT
-,-,TRBV18,TRBJ1-1,CASSPKRMGTEAFF,TGTGCCAGCTCACCAAAAAGGATGGGCACTGAAGCTTTCTTT
-,many,TRBV6-1,TRBJ1-1,CASSEHRWETLEAFF,TGTGCCAGCAGTGAACACCGGTGGGAGACGCTTGAAGCTTTCTTT
TRBD2,few,TRBV12-5,TRBJ2-1,CASGPTSGFPDEQFF,TGTGCTAGTGGTCCGACTAGCGGGTTCCCCGATGAGCAGTTCTTC
-,-,TRBV7-2,TRBJ1-3,CASSLARTLSGNTIYF,TGTGCCAGCAGCTTAGCGCGAACGCTCTCTGGAAACACCATATATTTT
-,many,TRBV7-2,TRBJ2-3,CASSLGLYSGTDTQYF,TGTGCCAGCAGCTTAGGCCTCTATTCCGGCACAGATACGCAGTATTTT
-,many,TRBV28,TRBJ1-5,CASSLRMLGLSNQPQHF,TGTGCCAGCAGTTTGCGGATGCTGGGACTCAGCAATCAGCCCCAGCATTTT
-,-,TRBV5-4,TRBJ2-1,CASSSILYNEQFF,TGTGCCAGCAGCTCGATCCTGTACAATGAGCAGTTCTTC
-,many,TRBV4-1,TRBJ1-5,CASSPLQGISNQPQHF,TGCGCCAGCAGTCCTCTACAGGGAATTAGCAATCAGCCCCAGCATTTT
-,few,TRBV27,TRBJ2-3,CASRAASTDTQYF,TGTGCCAGCCGAGCGGCTAGCACAGATACGCAGTATTTT
TRBD2,few,TRBV4-2,TRBJ2-1,CASSQELLASGLLEYNEQFF,TGTGCCAGCAGCCAGGAGCTCTTGGCTAGCGGGCTCCTTGAGTACAATGAGCAGTTCTTC
-,many,TRBV5-1,TRBJ2-2,CASSVDPNGELFF,TGCGCCAGCAGCGTGGACCCCAACGGGGAGCTGTTTTTT
-,-,TRBV11-2,TRBJ1-2,CASSLSQGYGYTF,TGTGCCAGCAGCTTATCCCAGGGCTATGGCTACACCTTC
-,many,TRBV12-3/TRBV12-4,TRBJ1-1,CASGERGYTEAFF,TGTGCCAGCGGAGAGCGTGGGTACACTGAAGCTTTCTTT
-,few,TRBV7-9,TRBJ1-2,CASSLQTDYGYTF,TGTGCCAGCAGCTTACAGACAGACTATGGCTACACCTTC
-,many,TRBV2,TRBJ1-3,CASRGTNSGNTIYF,TGTGCCAGCAGGGGAACAAACTCTGGAAACACCATATATTTT
TRBD1,-,TRBV9,TRBJ1-6,CASSPGTGGYNSPLRF,TGTGCCAGCAGCCCAGGGACAGGGGGCTATAATTCACCCCTCCGCTTT
TRBD2,many,TRBV13,TRBJ2-3,CASSFFPSGNRTDTQYF,TGTGCCAGCAGCTTCTTTCCTAGCGGGAACCGCACAGATACGCAGTATTTT
-,many,TRBV20-1,TRBJ2-7,CSASSDSTYEQYF,TGCAGTGCTAGTTCCGATAGCACCTACGAGCAGTACTTC
-,-,TRBV30,TRBJ1-1,CAWSVEGRYTEAFF,TGTGCCTGGAGTGTAGAGGGCCGCTACACTGAAGCTTTCTTT
-,many,TRBV20-1,TRBJ1-2,CSAAEMDGFPWGYGYTF,TGCAGTGCGGCGGAGATGGACGGATTTCCTTGGGGCTATGGCTACACCTTC